What follows are 17 T cell receptor beta chains derived from one specimen sequenced in a study of cytomegalovirus exposure and HLA in healthy donors. Vbeta (60) and Jbeta (13) primers were used in the PCR. Sequencing used immunoSEQ multiplex PCR; TCRdb keeps in-frame clones, though not all of them. This table has fewer than 200,000 clones, approximately 76% appearing once. The sequenced sample was PBMCs. These receptors all stem from a man aged 60 to 69 in good health and CMV-seronegative.

The chain employs TRBV9 and TRBJ2-7, with 12 bases that match TRBD1. Trimming at V came to 0 bases and at J to 0 bases, leaving 13 bases not matched to a gene. Germline V gene lookup returns CDR1 SGDLS and CDR2 YYNGEE. The CDR3 spans 20 residues. The CDR3 spells CASSVAVPRDRGPVSYEQYF. CDR3 nucleotide sequence: TGTGCCAGCAGCGTAGCTGTCCCCCGGGACAGGGGGCCTGTCTCCTACGAGCAGTACTTC. Full variable domain (missing parts from reference TRBV9 and TRBJ2-7): DSGVTQTPKHLITATGQRVTLRCSPRSGDLSVYWYQQSLDQGLQFLIQYYNGEERAKGNILERFSAQQFPDLHSELNLSSLELGDSALYFCASSVAVPRDRGPVSYEQYFGPGTRLTVT.

The chain recombines TRBV30 with TRBJ2-4; tentatively, D is TRBD1 (5 bases). This CDR3 spans 14 amino acids. Germline loops: CDR1 GTSNPN, CDR2 SVGIG (reference sequence). Trimming pared 3 bases from V and 6 bases from J, leaving 15 bases between. CDR3 protein: CAWSIRGMGNIQYF. The CDR3 DNA is TGTGCCTGGAGCATTAGGGGAATGGGAAACATTCAGTACTTC.

This clone was recorded only once. The V gene is TRBV10-1, the J gene TRBJ2-7; a weak D match, TRBD1 (6 bases). V lost 2 bases and J 3 bases, leaving 11 bases between the germline ends. Germline assignment: CDR1 WNHNN and CDR2 SYGVQD (reference sequence). This CDR3 spans 14 amino acids. The CDR3 nucleotides are TGCGCCAGCAGTGAGGGACAGCCCAACTACGAGCAGTACTTC. Encoded protein: CASSEGQPNYEQYF.

The chain combines TRBV4-3 with TRBJ2-3, with TRBD2 as a possible D gene (6 bases). Trimming removed 0 bases at V and 0 bases at J, with 13 bases between. This CDR3 contains 17 residues. Germline V CDR1 and CDR2: LGHNA, YSLEER. The CDR3 is CASSQEARGGSTDTQYF. The DNA of the CDR3 is TGCGCCAGCAGCCAAGAAGCGCGGGGTGGTAGCACAGATACGCAGTATTTT.

In nucleotides, the CDR3 is TGTGCCAGCTCTGGGGCAGGGCGGGGCACCGGGGAGCTGTTTTTT. This encodes CASSGAGRGTGELFF. This sequence joins TRBV5-4 and TRBJ2-2, with D maybe TRBD2 (6 bases). The CDR3 is made up of 15 amino acids. Per germline, CDR1 SGHNT and CDR2 YYREEE (reference sequence). V lost 7 bases and J 4 bases, leaving 17 bases between the germline ends.

This chain connects TRBV6-4 to TRBJ2-7; weak D call: TRBD1 (6 bases). CDR1 is MRHNA and CDR2 is SNTAGT in the germline V gene. Trimming cost V 7 bases and J 3 bases, with 19 bases left between them. The CDR3 totals 15 residues. CDR3 loop: CASNHIDRWLYEQYF. The CDR3 DNA is TGTGCCAGCAACCATATCGACAGGTGGCTCTACGAGCAGTACTTC.

The chain uses TRBV27 and TRBJ2-1; 7 positions agree with TRBD2. The CDR3 runs 15 residues. The V segment lost 10 bases and the J segment 4 bases; nucleotides outside the gene matches: 13. Per the germline V gene, CDR1 is MNHEY and CDR2 is SMNVEV (reference sequence). The CDR3 loop is CATWEAGTPYNEQFF. The CDR3 nucleotides read TGTGCCACTTGGGAAGCGGGAACACCATACAATGAGCAGTTCTTC.

This clone has just one count. The chain links TRBV18 to TRBJ1-2; D is possibly TRBD1 (6 bases). Germline V gives CDR1 KGHSH, CDR2 LQKENI. V was shortened by 1 base and J by 0 bases, with 12 bases between the two germline ends. The CDR3 is 16 amino acids. CDR3 loop: CASSPRLGGTNYGYTF. The DNA of the CDR3 is TGTGCCAGCTCACCACGGCTAGGGGGAACTAACTATGGCTACACCTTC.

CDR3 nucleotide sequence: TGTGCCAGCAGCTTAAGGAGGGGCGCAGGTTCACCCCTCCACTTT. Residues: CASSLRRGAGSPLHF. The chain joins TRBV7-2 to TRBJ1-6; maybe TRBD1 (5 bases). The germline V gene encodes CDR1 SGHTA and CDR2 FQGNSA. V was trimmed by 2 bases and J by 9 bases, leaving 14 bases between them. The CDR3 covers 15 residues.

In its sample, this clone was seen a few times. The J gene is TRBJ1-6, the V gene TRBV18, with D hard to call. Germline V lookup: CDR1 KGHSH, CDR2 LQKENI. V gave up 3 bases and J gave up 11 bases, with 17 bases separating them. This CDR3 contains 15 residues. The CDR3 bases are TGTGCCAGCTCACCGTCGAGCCTGGAAGCGACACCCCTCCACTTT. Amino acids: CASSPSSLEATPLHF. Looking up the rest from reference TRBV18 and TRBJ1-6 gives the full variable domain: NAGVMQNPRHLVRRRGQEARLRCSPMKGHSHVYWYRQLPEEGLKFMVYLQKENIIDESGMPKERFSAEFPKEGPSILRIQQVVRGDSAAYFCASSPSSLEATPLHFGNGTRLTVT.

The chain joins TRBV7-2 to TRBJ2-3; weak D call: TRBD2 (6 bases). CDR1 and CDR2 (germline): SGHTA, FQGNSA. The CDR3 spans 13 residues. Trimming left V 3 bases short and J 6 bases short, with 10 bases between. CDR3 amino acids: CASSFGTEDTQYF. The CDR3 DNA reads TGTGCCAGCAGCTTTGGGACTGAGGATACGCAGTATTTT.

The CDR3 loop is CASRGTGGDYGYTF. The CDR3 nucleotides read TGTGCCAGCAGGGGGACAGGGGGAGACTATGGCTACACCTTC. The J gene is TRBJ1-2, the V gene TRBV6-1; TRBD1 matches 11 bases. CDR3 length: 14 amino acids. V dropped 6 bases and J dropped 3; count of bases not matched to a gene: 3. CDR1 MNHNS and CDR2 SASEGT come from the germline V gene.

The V call is TRBV19, the J call TRBJ2-7; 7 bases agree with TRBD1. The germline V gene encodes CDR1 LNHDA and CDR2 SQIVND (reference sequence). The CDR3 length is 13 residues. The V and J ends lost 7 bases and 6 bases, in that order; junction bases with no gene match: 9. CDR3 in amino acids: CASTQSSGGEQYF. Here the CDR3 DNA reads TGTGCCAGTACCCAATCCTCAGGGGGCGAGCAGTACTTC.

This sequence joins TRBV7-9 and TRBJ2-3; D gene ambiguous. Germline CDR1 and CDR2: SEHNR and FQNEAQ (reference sequence). CDR3 size: 16 residues. Trimming cost V 5 bases and J 3 bases, with 18 bases left between them. CDR3 residues: CASSELIRLSTDTQYF. The CDR3 bases are TGTGCCAGCAGCGAACTTATCCGTCTGAGTACAGATACGCAGTATTTT.

The sample holds a few counts of this clone. This chain links TRBV27 with TRBJ1-5; D is possibly TRBD1 (5 bases). Germline CDR1 and CDR2: MNHEY and SMNVEV (reference sequence). V lost 5 bases and J 7 bases, leaving 15 bases between the germline ends. The CDR3 sequence is 14 residues long. In nucleotides, the CDR3 is TGTGCCAGCAGTGCGGGACTCTCGGGACAGCCCCAGCATTTT. It specifies CASSAGLSGQPQHF.

A remark on this clone: Sequence at one end of the junction differs from germline and may be a read error. The rearrangement links TRBV28 to TRBJ2-4; TRBD2 agrees at 13 bases. This CDR3 has 12 residues. Per germline, CDR1 MDHEN and CDR2 SYDVKM. The CDR3 DNA reads TGTGCCAGCAGTGGGACTAGCGGGACGAGGGACTTC. Translated, it gives CASSGTSGTRDF.

In DNA form, the CDR3 reads TGCGCCAGCAGCCGCGCCGGGACAGGACTTAATGAGCAGTTCTTC. Protein: CASSRAGTGLNEQFF. The chain links TRBV4-1 to TRBJ2-1; 8 nucleotides line up with TRBD1. V trimming: 4 bases; J trimming: 7 bases; junction bases outside the gene matches: 9. Germline V gives CDR1 MGHRA, CDR2 YSYEKL. The CDR3 runs 15 residues.